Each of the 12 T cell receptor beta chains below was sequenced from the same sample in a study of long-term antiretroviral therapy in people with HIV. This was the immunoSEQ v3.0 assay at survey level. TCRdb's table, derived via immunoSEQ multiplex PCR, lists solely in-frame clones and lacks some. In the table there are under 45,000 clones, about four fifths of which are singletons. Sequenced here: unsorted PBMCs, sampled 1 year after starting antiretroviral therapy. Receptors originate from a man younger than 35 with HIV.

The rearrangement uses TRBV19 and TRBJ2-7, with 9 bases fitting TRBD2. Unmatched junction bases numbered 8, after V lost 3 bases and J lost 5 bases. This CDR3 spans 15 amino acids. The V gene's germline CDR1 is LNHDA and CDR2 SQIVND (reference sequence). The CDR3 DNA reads TGTGCCAGTAGTATCGGTATGCGGGGGGGCGACGAGCAGTACTTC. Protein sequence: CASSIGMRGGDEQYF.

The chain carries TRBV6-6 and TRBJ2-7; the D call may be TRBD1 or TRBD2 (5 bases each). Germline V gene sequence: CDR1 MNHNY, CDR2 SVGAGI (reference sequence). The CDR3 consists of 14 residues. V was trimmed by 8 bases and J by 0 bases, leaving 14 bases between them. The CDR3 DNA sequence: TGTGCCAGCTCCAGTTTAGGGACCTCCTACGAGCAGTACTTC. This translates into CASSSLGTSYEQYF.

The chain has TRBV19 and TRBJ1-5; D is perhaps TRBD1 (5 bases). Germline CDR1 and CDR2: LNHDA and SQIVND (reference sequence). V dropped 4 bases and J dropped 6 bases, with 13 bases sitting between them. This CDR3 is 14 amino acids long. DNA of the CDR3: TGTGCCAGTAGTACAAACCTGGGGCGTCAGCCCCAGCATTTT. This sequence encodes CASSTNLGRQPQHF.

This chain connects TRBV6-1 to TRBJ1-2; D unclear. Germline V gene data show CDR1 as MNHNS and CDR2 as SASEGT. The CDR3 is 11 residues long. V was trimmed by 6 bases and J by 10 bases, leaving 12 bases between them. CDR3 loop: CASRDFTDYTF. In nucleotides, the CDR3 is TGTGCCAGCAGGGACTTTACAGACTACACCTTC.

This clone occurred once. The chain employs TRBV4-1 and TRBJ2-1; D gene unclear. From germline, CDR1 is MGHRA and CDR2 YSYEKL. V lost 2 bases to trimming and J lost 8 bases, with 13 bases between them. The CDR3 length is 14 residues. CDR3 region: CASSQPETSYEQFF. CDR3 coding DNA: TGCGCCAGCAGCCAACCCGAGACAAGCTATGAGCAGTTCTTC.

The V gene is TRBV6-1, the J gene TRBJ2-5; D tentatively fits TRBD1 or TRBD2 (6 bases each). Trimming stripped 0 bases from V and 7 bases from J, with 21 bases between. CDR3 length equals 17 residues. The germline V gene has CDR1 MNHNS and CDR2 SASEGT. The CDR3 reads CASSEAMTAGGLWTQYF. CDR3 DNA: TGTGCCAGCAGTGAAGCGATGACTGCTGGGGGGCTATGGACCCAGTACTTC.

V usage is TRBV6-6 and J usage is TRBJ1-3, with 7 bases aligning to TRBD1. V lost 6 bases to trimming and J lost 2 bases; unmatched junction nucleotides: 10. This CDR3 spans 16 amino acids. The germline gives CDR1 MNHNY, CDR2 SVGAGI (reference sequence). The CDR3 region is CASSLQAGGAGNTIYF. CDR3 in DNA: TGTGCCAGCAGCTTACAAGCAGGGGGAGCTGGAAACACCATATATTTT.

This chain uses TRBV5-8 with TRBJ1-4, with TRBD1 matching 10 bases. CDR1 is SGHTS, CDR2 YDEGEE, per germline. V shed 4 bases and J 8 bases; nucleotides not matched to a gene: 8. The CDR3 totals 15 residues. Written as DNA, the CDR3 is TGTGCCAGCAGCGCGCAAGGACAGGGGGACGAAAAACTGTTTTTT. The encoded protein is CASSAQGQGDEKLFF.

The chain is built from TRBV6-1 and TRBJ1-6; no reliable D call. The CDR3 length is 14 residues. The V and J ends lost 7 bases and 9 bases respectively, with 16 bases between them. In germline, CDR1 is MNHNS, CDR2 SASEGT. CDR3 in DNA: TGTGCCAGCACGGGCCCTTCCGGAGGTTCACCCCTCCACTTT. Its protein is CASTGPSGGSPLHF.

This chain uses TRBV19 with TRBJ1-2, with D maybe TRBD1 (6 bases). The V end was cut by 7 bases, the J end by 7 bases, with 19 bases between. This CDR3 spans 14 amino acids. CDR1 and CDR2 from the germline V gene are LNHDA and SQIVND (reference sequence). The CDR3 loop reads CASNLERGVGGYTF. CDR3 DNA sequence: TGTGCCAGTAACCTCGAAAGGGGGGTAGGTGGCTACACCTTC.

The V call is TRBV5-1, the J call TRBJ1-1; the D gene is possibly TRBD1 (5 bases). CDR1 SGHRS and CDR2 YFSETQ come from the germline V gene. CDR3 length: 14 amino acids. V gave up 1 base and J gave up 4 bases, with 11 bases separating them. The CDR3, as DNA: TGCGCCAGCAGCTTGCCTCGGGGGGGCACTGAAGCTTTCTTT. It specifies CASSLPRGGTEAFF.

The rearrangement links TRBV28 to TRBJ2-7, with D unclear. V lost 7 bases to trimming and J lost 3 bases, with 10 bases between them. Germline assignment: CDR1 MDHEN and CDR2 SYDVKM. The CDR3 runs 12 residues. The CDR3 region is CASTGSVYEQYF. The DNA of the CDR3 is TGTGCCAGCACAGGCTCTGTCTACGAGCAGTACTTC.